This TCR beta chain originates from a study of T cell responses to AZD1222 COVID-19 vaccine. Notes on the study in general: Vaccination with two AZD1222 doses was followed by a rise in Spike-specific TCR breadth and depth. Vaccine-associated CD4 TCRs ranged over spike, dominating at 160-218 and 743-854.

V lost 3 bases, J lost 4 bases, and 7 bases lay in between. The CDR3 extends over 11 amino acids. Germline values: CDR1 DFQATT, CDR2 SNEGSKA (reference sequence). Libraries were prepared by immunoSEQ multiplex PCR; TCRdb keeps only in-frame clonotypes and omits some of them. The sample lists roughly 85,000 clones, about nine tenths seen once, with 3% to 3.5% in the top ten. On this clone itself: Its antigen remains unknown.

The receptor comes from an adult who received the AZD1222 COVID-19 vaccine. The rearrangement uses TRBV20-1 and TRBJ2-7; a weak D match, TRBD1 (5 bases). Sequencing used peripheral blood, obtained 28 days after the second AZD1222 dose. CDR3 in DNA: TGCAGTGCTAGCAGGGATTACGAGCAGTACTTC. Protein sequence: CSASRDYEQYF.